The entry below gives a single T cell receptor (beta chain) sequence along with its context. The antigen remains unidentified. This sample was taken from a study of T cell responses to AZD1222 COVID-19 vaccine. Germline assignment: CDR1 MNHEY and CDR2 SMNVEV (reference sequence). The CDR3 extends over 15 amino acids. Between the trimmed V and J ends, which lost 1 base and 3 bases, there was a span of 12 bases. Assay: immunoSEQ multiplex PCR; the TCRdb copy retains only in-frame clones and omits some. The sample includes 90,000 to 150,000 clones, over 75% of them seen just once. General study results and limits: Just a handful of people given AZD1222 tested seropositive at baseline. Sampling captured repertoires only after the peak T cell response. Reportedly, close to half of spike-specific TCRs are directed against unmutated variant regions.

The sequenced sample was peripheral blood, obtained on day 0 of AZD1222 vaccination. This clonotype originated in an adult in good health. J is TRBJ1-1 and V is TRBV27, with D unresolved. The CDR3 protein is CASSLLTGSYTEAFF. In nucleotides, the CDR3 is TGTGCCAGCAGTTTATTGACCGGGTCGTACACTGAAGCTTTCTTT.